This T cell receptor (beta chain) appears in the sequencing data of a study of blood T cell repertoires in COVID-19 (dated by TCRdb to 2019 to 2021). Describing the broader study: The collaborator samples originated in the United States, Italy and Spain and spanned the acute and convalescent phases of COVID-19. The material from the prospective study consisted of cDNA or gDNA derived from T cells, B-cell-depleted T cells, or PBMCs. The dataset comprised deeply sampled blood TCRbeta repertoires from subjects exposed to, actively infected with, or recovered from COVID-19. A freely available public database, intended as a resource for researchers studying the immune response to SARS-CoV-2, is where the repertoires were released. The samples were drawn from the first 160 participants of the ongoing ImmuneRACE study and from 1,200 or so subjects provided by 6 global collaborators. Sample metadata almost always included a de-identified subject ID, COVID-19 status, age in years and sex. Where available, HLA class I and class II types were taken from metadata supplied by the sample provider and were not determined by assay-based typing. What the study reported, not specific to this receptor: Clinical and demographic metadata were provided uncurated, with the amount varying by source and participant.

According to the germline V gene (reference sequence), CDR1 reads GTSNPN and CDR2 reads SVGIG. The CDR3 goes from the cysteine to the phenylalanine over 12 residues. The DNA shown is the 36-base CDR3, in frame from base 1. V lost 4 bases and J lost 8 bases, and the count of bases not matched to a germline gene is 7. Points on this clone: Its antigen remains undetermined. Base qualities were left out, and no much larger clone turns up one base away.

The immunoSEQ Assay, a bias-controlled multiplex PCR, was used to amplify TCRbeta CDR3 regions from genomic DNA. The authors' pipeline ran thus. Within the assay, amplification of reference gene primers was used to estimate how many nucleated cells each sample contained. To quantify the absolute abundance of each unique TCRbeta CDR3 rearrangement, sequence reads were collapsed and filtered. For each sample, productive Simpson clonality was calculated as the square root of Simpson's diversity index over productive rearrangements. TCRdb mirrors the immuneACCESS table, restricted to in-frame sequences. Some clones are absent from its copies; in checked studies, under half trace to an unresolved V gene, and the reason for the others is unknown. V, J and clone size were drawn from that table, and D and trimming were deduced from the DNA. The sample data list 260,000 or so clones, and around 89% of these were observed just once. Over 1% of the sample is held by the ten biggest clonotypes.

Enrolling through a virtual design, the prospective study's participants ranged in age from roughly 18 to 89 years and lived across about two dozen United States geographic areas. Cohort assignment in the prospective study relied on participant-reported clinical history from a screening survey and a study questionnaire. Mobile phlebotomists in the prospective study collected whole blood, serum and a nasopharyngeal or oropharyngeal swab from every participant. Prospective study participants could optionally give additional blood draws and questionnaires over a roughly 2-month period. Prospective study blood samples were shipped either frozen or at room temperature before DNA extraction.

The chain joins TRBV30 to TRBJ1-1; TRBD1 lines up with 7 middle nucleotides. Sequencing input: PBMCs or T cells enriched from blood (not recorded which). This sequence originates from a woman aged 40 to 50 with acute COVID-19. The encoded CDR3 is CAWTKGASEAFF. The DNA sequence reads TGTGCCTGGACCAAGGGGGCCTCCGAAGCTTTCTTT. With the portions outside the CDR3 filled from the reference TRBV30 and TRBJ1-1 genes, the complete variable region becomes SQTIHQWPATLVQPVGSPLSLECTVEGTSNPNLYWYRQAAGRGLQLLFYSVGIGQISSEVPQNLSASRPQDRQFILSSKKLLLSDSGFYLCAWTKGASEAFFGQGTRLTVV.